This passage covers 11 T cell receptor beta chains from one sample sequenced in a study of beta chain features in type 1 diabetes. Overall study results and limits: Patients with Type 1 diabetes showed moderately but significantly shorter TCRB CDR3s in all four CD4+ subsets.

Their specific antigens are unknown. The isolated RNA, all of it, was reverse transcribed, so expressed TCRB transcripts were what got sequenced. Some clones are missing from TCRdb's copy, which holds only in-frame ones; the method was immunoSEQ multiplex PCR. The table lists 500,000 to 850,000 clones, over 12% of them singletons, with roughly 0.04% in the top ten. The source material was naive CD4+ T cells from blood. The origin of the receptors is a man aged 18 to 35 with type 1 diabetes.

The V and J genes are TRBV21-1 and TRBJ1-6. TRBV21-1 is annotated as a pseudogene. The length of the CDR3 is 16 residues. CDR3 coding DNA: TGTGCCAGCAGCAAAGTTTGTCGGTCGTGTTCTTCACCCCTCCACTTT. Amino acid sequence: CASSKVCRSCSSPLHF.

This clone has only a few counts. This rearrangement joins TRBV19 to TRBJ2-1; 7 positions agree with TRBD2. Trimming at V came to 1 base and at J to 7 bases, leaving 7 bases not matched to a gene. CDR3 length equals 15 residues. Germline V gene data show CDR1 as LNHDA and CDR2 as SQIVND (reference sequence). The CDR3 loop reads CASSIGGRRENEQFF. The CDR3 region has the DNA TGTGCCAGTAGTATAGGCGGGAGACGGGAGAATGAGCAGTTCTTC. The full variable domain, with the rest looked up from reference TRBV19 and TRBJ2-1, is DGGITQSPKYLFRKEGQNVTLSCEQNLNHDAMYWYRQDPGQGLRLIYYSQIVNDFQKGDIAEGYSVSREKKESFPLTVTSAQKNPTAFYLCASSIGGRRENEQFFGPGTRLTVL.

The rearrangement links TRBV7-9 to TRBJ2-1; tentatively, D is TRBD1 (5 bases). CDR1 is SEHNR and CDR2 is FQNEAQ in the germline V gene (reference sequence). V was pared by 5 bases and J by 11 bases, with 19 bases between. CDR3 length: 14 amino acids. The chain's CDR3 is CASSPGQTTIQQFF. Here the CDR3 DNA reads TGTGCCAGCAGCCCAGGACAAACGACGATCCAGCAGTTCTTC.

The gene calls are TRBV7-6 and TRBJ2-3, with 13 bases matching TRBD2. The CDR3 loop spans 16 amino acids. Trimming removed 5 bases from V and 0 bases from J; junction bases left unmatched: 2. Germline assignment: CDR1 SGHVS and CDR2 FNYEAQ. The chain's CDR3 is CASSPGLAGSTDTQYF. CDR3 in DNA: TGTGCCAGCAGCCCGGGACTAGCGGGGAGCACAGATACGCAGTATTTT.

In this sample, this clone turned up a few times. The rearrangement uses TRBV19 and TRBJ2-7; D not resolved. The CDR3 has 13 residues. CDR1 LNHDA and CDR2 SQIVND come from the germline V gene (reference sequence). V lost 1 base and J lost 1, with 5 bases in between. The CDR3 coding sequence is TGTGCCAGTAGTATAGGGCCATCCTACGAGCAGTACTTC. Its protein product is CASSIGPSYEQYF. The variable domain in full, completed from reference TRBV19 and TRBJ2-7, reads DGGITQSPKYLFRKEGQNVTLSCEQNLNHDAMYWYRQDPGQGLRLIYYSQIVNDFQKGDIAEGYSVSREKKESFPLTVTSAQKNPTAFYLCASSIGPSYEQYFGPGTRLTVT.

The chain combines TRBV30 with TRBJ2-7; 8 bases fit TRBD1. The CDR3 extends over 12 amino acids. Looked up from germline, CDR1 is GTSNPN and CDR2 is SVGIG (reference sequence). With V trimmed by 2 bases and J by 10 bases, 7 bases remained unmatched. The CDR3: CAWSMPGQGQYF. CDR3 nucleotides: TGTGCCTGGAGTATGCCAGGACAGGGACAGTACTTC.

This sequence joins TRBV7-6 and TRBJ1-2; the D gene is possibly TRBD1 (5 bases). This CDR3 is built from 12 residues. Trimming took off 1 base at V and 6 bases at J, with 6 bases between the two ends. Germline CDR1 and CDR2: SGHVS and FNYEAQ. The CDR3 spells CASSLVGDGYTF. The DNA of the CDR3 is TGTGCCAGCAGCTTAGTGGGGGATGGCTACACCTTC.

This clone came up a few times. Additional DNA sequences in this sample encode the identical CDR3. The rearrangement joins TRBV30 to TRBJ1-1; unclear D gene. Trimming removed 1 base at V and 0 bases at J, with 6 bases between. The CDR3 is made up of 13 amino acids. Germline CDR1 is GTSNPN and CDR2 is SVGIG (reference sequence). The CDR3 region has the DNA TGTGCCTGGAGTGACGGCCTGAACACTGAAGCTTTCTTT. This gives the protein CAWSDGLNTEAFF.

The chain carries TRBV27 and TRBJ2-7; the D call may be TRBD1 or TRBD2 (5 bases each). Trimming took off 6 bases at V and 0 bases at J, with 15 bases between the two ends. The CDR3 contains 15 residues. Germline CDR1 and CDR2: MNHEY and SMNVEV (reference sequence). The CDR3 here is CASSPWGRNSYEQYF. CDR3 DNA: TGTGCCAGCAGCCCTTGGGGACGGAACTCCTACGAGCAGTACTTC.

In this sample, this clone turned up many times. The chain recombines TRBV7-9 with TRBJ2-1; no reliable D call. V lost 6 bases and J 8 bases, leaving 8 bases between the germline ends. The CDR3 runs to 11 residues. CDR1 SEHNR and CDR2 FQNEAQ come from the germline V gene (reference sequence). The CDR3 nucleotides read TGTGCCAGCAGGTCGACGGATGAGCAGTTCTTC. Translated, it gives CASRSTDEQFF.

The chain has TRBV23-1 and TRBJ2-6; a weak D match, TRBD2 (6 bases). TRBV23-1 is noted as an ORF with a role that remains uncertain. Trimming left V 0 bases short and J 2 bases short, with 23 bases between. The CDR3 has 21 amino acids. CDR3: CASSQSTVVVPGVPGANVLTF. The CDR3 DNA reads TGCGCCAGCAGTCAATCTACGGTTGTGGTACCGGGAGTTCCTGGGGCCAACGTCCTGACTTTC.